The rows below give T cell receptor beta chains drawn from one sample of a study of response to subunit inactivated influenza vaccine. TCRdb reprocessed the RT-PCR reads via MiXCR and lists one record per CDR3 protein. In the table there are 450,000 to 600,000 distinct CDR3 sequences, approximately 7.8% of which are singletons. The sample consisted of PBMCs from blood, taken around 25 months after vaccination. The receptors originated from a man aged 50-75 years who received an inactivated influenza vaccine. CDR3s include the opening cysteine and the closing phenylalanine or tryptophan. A D gene is named only where the DNA matches it firmly. Clone size appears in some rows only: once, few, many, or a class for an expanded clone.

j_gene,v_gene,abundance,d_gene,CDR3aa,CDR3nt
TRBJ2-1,TRBV20-1,few,-,CSARTSGLPKHYNEQFF,TGCAGTGCTAGAACATCGGGACTCCCGAAACATTACAATGAGCAGTTCTTC
TRBJ2-3,TRBV12-3/TRBV12-4,few,TRBD2,CASSTQAGGGDTQYF,TGTGCCAGCAGTACCCAAGCGGGAGGAGGAGATACGCAGTATTTT
TRBJ2-1,TRBV28,-,TRBD1,CASSLSGGRVLGQFF,TGTGCCAGCAGTTTATCAGGGGGCCGTGTGTTGGGGCAGTTCTTC
TRBJ2-5,TRBV18,few,-,CASSPTEPGLRAAGETQYF,TGTGCCAGCTCACCTACCGAACCGGGACTCCGTGCGGCGGGGGAGACCCAGTACTTC
TRBJ1-3,TRBV4-3,few,-,CASSQVRNSGNTIYF,TGCGCCAGCAGCCAAGTACGGAACTCTGGAAACACCATATATTTT
TRBJ2-1,TRBV20-1,many,-,CSAEGGGSYNEQFF,TGCAGTGCTGAGGGAGGCGGCTCCTACAATGAGCAGTTCTTC
TRBJ2-1,TRBV12-3/TRBV12-4,many,TRBD2,CASSLAGGPYEQFF,TGTGCCAGCAGTTTAGCGGGAGGGCCCTATGAGCAGTTCTTC
TRBJ2-7,TRBV18,few,-,CASSPRKGQYNEQYF,TGTGCCAGCTCACCAAGGAAAGGACAGTACAACGAGCAGTACTTC
TRBJ2-7,TRBV18,-,-,CASSPTRGQLYEQYF,TGTGCCAGCTCACCAACGCGGGGGCAGCTCTACGAGCAGTACTTC
TRBJ1-5,TRBV20-1,few,-,CSAFRGNSNQPQHF,TGCAGTGCTTTCCGGGGAAACAGCAATCAGCCCCAGCATTTT
TRBJ2-7,TRBV14,few,TRBD2,CASSQGGGRGSYEQYF,TGTGCCAGCAGCCAAGGCGGCGGGAGAGGTTCCTACGAGCAGTACTTC
TRBJ1-2,TRBV15,many,-,CATSRASEAFNYGYTF,TGTGCCACCAGCAGAGCTTCGGAGGCCTTTAACTATGGCTACACCTTC
TRBJ2-1,TRBV10-3,few,TRBD2,CAISGRARVGLAGDSSYNEQFF,TGTGCCATCAGTGGACGGGCTAGGGTAGGACTAGCGGGTGATAGTTCCTACAATGAGCAGTTCTTC
TRBJ1-6,TRBV19,-,-,CASSAGTRIDSPLHF,TGTGCCAGTAGTGCTGGGACAAGGATCGATTCACCCCTCCACTTT
TRBJ1-2,TRBV12-3/TRBV12-4,many,-,CASRGVGEYGYTF,TGTGCCAGCAGAGGGGTGGGGGAGTATGGCTACACCTTC
TRBJ1-4,TRBV10-3,-,-,CAISEGENEKLFF,TGTGCCATCAGTGAAGGGGAAAATGAAAAACTGTTTTTT
TRBJ2-7,TRBV27,many,-,CASSLRPDSYEQYF,TGTGCCAGCAGTTTAAGGCCAGATTCCTACGAGCAGTACTTC
TRBJ1-5,TRBV6-2/TRBV6-3,many,-,CASSYSTRLYYSNQPQHF,TGTGCCAGCAGTTACTCGACGCGGCTTTATTATAGCAATCAGCCCCAGCATTTT
TRBJ2-1,TRBV12-3/TRBV12-4,-,-,CASRRDTGNEQFF,TGTGCCAGTCGCAGAGACACAGGGAATGAGCAGTTCTTC
TRBJ2-1,TRBV6-1,-,TRBD1,CASRRRDRGTFGQFF,TGTGCCAGCAGGCGCCGCGACAGGGGGACGTTCGGGCAGTTCTTC
TRBJ2-7,TRBV29-1,few,TRBD1,CSVETGGPSYEQYF,TGCAGCGTGGAGACAGGGGGTCCCTCCTACGAGCAGTACTTC
TRBJ2-1,TRBV7-9,-,-,CASQGSNPYNEQFF,TGTGCCAGCCAGGGCTCCAACCCCTACAATGAGCAGTTCTTC